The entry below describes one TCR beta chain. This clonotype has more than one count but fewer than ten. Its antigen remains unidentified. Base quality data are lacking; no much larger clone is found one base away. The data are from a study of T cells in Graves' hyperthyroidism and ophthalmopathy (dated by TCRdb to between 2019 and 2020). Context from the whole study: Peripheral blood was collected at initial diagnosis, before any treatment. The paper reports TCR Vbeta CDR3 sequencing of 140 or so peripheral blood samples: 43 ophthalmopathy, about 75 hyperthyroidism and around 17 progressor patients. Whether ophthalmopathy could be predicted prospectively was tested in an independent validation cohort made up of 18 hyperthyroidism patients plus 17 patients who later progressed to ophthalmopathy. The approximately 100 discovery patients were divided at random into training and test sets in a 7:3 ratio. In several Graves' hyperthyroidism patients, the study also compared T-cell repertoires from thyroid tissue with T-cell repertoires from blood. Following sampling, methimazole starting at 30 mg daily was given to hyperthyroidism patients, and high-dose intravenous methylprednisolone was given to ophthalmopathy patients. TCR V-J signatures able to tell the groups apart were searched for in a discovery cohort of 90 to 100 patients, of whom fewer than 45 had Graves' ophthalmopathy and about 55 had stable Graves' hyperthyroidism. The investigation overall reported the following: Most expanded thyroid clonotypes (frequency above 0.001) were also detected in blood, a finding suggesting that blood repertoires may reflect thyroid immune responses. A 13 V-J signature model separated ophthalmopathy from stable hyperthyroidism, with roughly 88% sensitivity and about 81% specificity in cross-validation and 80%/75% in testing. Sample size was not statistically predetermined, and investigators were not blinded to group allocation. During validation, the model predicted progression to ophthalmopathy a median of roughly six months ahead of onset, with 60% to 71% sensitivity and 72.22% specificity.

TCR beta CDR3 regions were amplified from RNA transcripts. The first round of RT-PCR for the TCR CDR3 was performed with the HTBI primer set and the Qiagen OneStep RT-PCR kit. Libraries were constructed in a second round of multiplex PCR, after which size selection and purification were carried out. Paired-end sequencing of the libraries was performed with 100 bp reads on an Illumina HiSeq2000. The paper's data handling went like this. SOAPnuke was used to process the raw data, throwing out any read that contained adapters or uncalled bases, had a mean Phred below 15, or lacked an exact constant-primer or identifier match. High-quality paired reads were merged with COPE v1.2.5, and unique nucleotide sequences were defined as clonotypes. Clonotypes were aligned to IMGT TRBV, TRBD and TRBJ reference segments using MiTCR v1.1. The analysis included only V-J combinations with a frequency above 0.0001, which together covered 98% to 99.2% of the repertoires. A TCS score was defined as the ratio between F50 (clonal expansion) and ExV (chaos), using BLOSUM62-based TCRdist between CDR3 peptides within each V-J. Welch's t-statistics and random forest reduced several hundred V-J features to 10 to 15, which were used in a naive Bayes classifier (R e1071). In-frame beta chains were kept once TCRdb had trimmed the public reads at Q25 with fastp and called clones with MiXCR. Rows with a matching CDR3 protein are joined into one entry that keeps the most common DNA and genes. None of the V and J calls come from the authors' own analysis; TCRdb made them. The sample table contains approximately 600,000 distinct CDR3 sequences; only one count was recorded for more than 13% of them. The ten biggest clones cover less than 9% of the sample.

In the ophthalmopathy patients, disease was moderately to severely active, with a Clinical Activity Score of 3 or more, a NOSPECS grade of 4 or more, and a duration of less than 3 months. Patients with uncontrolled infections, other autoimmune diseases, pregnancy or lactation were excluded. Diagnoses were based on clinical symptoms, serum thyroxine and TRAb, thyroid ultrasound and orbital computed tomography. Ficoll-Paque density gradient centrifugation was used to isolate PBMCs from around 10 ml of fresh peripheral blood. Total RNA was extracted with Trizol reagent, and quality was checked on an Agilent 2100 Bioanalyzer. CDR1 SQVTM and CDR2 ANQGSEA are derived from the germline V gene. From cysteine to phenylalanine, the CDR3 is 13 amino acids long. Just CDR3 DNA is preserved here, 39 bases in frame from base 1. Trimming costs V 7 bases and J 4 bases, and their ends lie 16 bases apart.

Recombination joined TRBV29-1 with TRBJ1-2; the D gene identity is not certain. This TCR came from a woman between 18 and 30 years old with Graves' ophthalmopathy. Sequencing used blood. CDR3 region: CSAGLGPSYGYTF. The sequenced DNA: TGCAGCGCAGGCCTAGGGCCCAGCTATGGCTACACCTTC.